A selection of T cell receptor beta chains follows, all from one sample in a study of identical twins. TCRdb re-derived calls from the 5' RACE reads in MiXCR, one entry per CDR3 protein. Altogether about 690,000 distinct CDR3 sequences are present, 6% to 6.5% being singletons, with the ten largest covering 1.5% to 2%. Input material: naive T cells sorted from blood. The receptors originated from a man between 18 and 29 years old in good health. Both conserved end residues are part of each CDR3. D genes are given only for firm matches. Only part of the rows carry a size: once, few, many, or a class if the clone is expanded.

clone_size: few; d_call: .; v_call: TRBV11-2; j_call: TRBJ2-1; cdr3_nt: TGTGCCAGCAGCTTAGCAGGCGGATGGACGTCTTACAATGAGCAGTTCTTC; cdr3_aa: CASSLAGGWTSYNEQFF
clone_size: few; d_call: TRBD2; v_call: TRBV5-1; j_call: TRBJ2-5; cdr3_nt: TGCGCCAGCAGCAGAATTGAAAACCGGGGAGGGGAGACCCAGTACTTC; cdr3_aa: CASSRIENRGGETQYF
clone_size: few; d_call: TRBD1; v_call: TRBV18; j_call: TRBJ1-6; cdr3_nt: TGTGCCAGCTCACTACAAGGGACAGGGAGAGACATACTCCACTTT; cdr3_aa: CASSLQGTGRDILHF
clone_size: .; d_call: .; v_call: TRBV3-1; j_call: TRBJ2-3; cdr3_nt: TGTGCCAGCAGCCAAGATTTCAGGAAGCAGTATTTT; cdr3_aa: CASSQDFRKQYF
clone_size: many; d_call: .; v_call: TRBV10-3; j_call: TRBJ1-5; cdr3_nt: TGTGCCATCAGTACGGGGGAAATGCTGCCCCAGCATTTT; cdr3_aa: CAISTGEMLPQHF
clone_size: few; d_call: .; v_call: TRBV5-1; j_call: TRBJ1-4; cdr3_nt: TGCGCCAGCAGCTTGGTGCTGGGGTTTGGCGAAAAACTGTTTTTT; cdr3_aa: CASSLVLGFGEKLFF
clone_size: .; d_call: .; v_call: TRBV5-1; j_call: TRBJ2-1; cdr3_nt: TGCGCCAGCAGCTTGGACCCACTGGCGAGAGCCCGCTCCTACAATGAGCAGTTCTTC; cdr3_aa: CASSLDPLARARSYNEQFF
clone_size: many; d_call: .; v_call: TRBV12-3/TRBV12-4; j_call: TRBJ2-1; cdr3_nt: TGTGCCAGCAGTTTTTATGAGCAGTTCTTC; cdr3_aa: CASSFYEQFF
clone_size: few; d_call: TRBD2; v_call: TRBV12-3/TRBV12-4; j_call: TRBJ2-3; cdr3_nt: TGTGCCAGCAGACGTAGCGGGCAGCCCCTCACAGATACGCAGTATTTT; cdr3_aa: CASRRSGQPLTDTQYF
clone_size: many; d_call: .; v_call: TRBV5-1; j_call: TRBJ2-3; cdr3_nt: TGTGCCAGCAGCTTAGTAGCAGATACGCAGTATTTT; cdr3_aa: CASSLVADTQYF
clone_size: many; d_call: TRBD1; v_call: TRBV29-1; j_call: TRBJ2-3; cdr3_nt: TGCAGCGTTTCCTGGGGACAGGGGGCAGGCACAGATACGCAGTATTTT; cdr3_aa: CSVSWGQGAGTDTQYF
clone_size: many; d_call: TRBD2; v_call: TRBV24-1; j_call: TRBJ2-1; cdr3_nt: TGTGCCACCAGTGATTCTAGCGGGAGGAACTACAATGAGCAGTTCTTC; cdr3_aa: CATSDSSGRNYNEQFF
clone_size: many; d_call: TRBD2; v_call: TRBV7-2; j_call: TRBJ2-3; cdr3_nt: TGTGCCAGCAATGTCCTAAGCGGGAGGGCCACAGATACGCAGTATTTT; cdr3_aa: CASNVLSGRATDTQYF
clone_size: many; d_call: .; v_call: TRBV28; j_call: TRBJ1-5; cdr3_nt: TGTGCCAGCAGTTTACGCCCAGGGGTTGGCAATCAGCCCCAGCATTTT; cdr3_aa: CASSLRPGVGNQPQHF
clone_size: .; d_call: .; v_call: TRBV18; j_call: TRBJ2-3; cdr3_nt: TGTGCCAGCTCACCTGGGCCGGTAGATACGCAGTATTTT; cdr3_aa: CASSPGPVDTQYF
clone_size: few; d_call: .; v_call: TRBV5-1; j_call: TRBJ1-2; cdr3_nt: TGCGCCAGCAGCTTGGAGATGGGTCCCATCCTCTATGGCTACACCTTC; cdr3_aa: CASSLEMGPILYGYTF
clone_size: many; d_call: .; v_call: TRBV12-3/TRBV12-4; j_call: TRBJ2-3; cdr3_nt: TGTGCCAGCGGGCCCGGGGATACGCAGTATTTT; cdr3_aa: CASGPGDTQYF
clone_size: .; d_call: TRBD1; v_call: TRBV5-1; j_call: TRBJ1-1; cdr3_nt: TGCGCCAGCAGCTACGGACAGGGCCAAGCTTTCTTT; cdr3_aa: CASSYGQGQAFF
clone_size: few; d_call: .; v_call: TRBV4-2; j_call: TRBJ2-1; cdr3_nt: TGTGCCAGCAGCCAAGGGCAAAGGCTAGTGAGCAATGAGCAGTTCTTC; cdr3_aa: CASSQGQRLVSNEQFF
clone_size: .; d_call: TRBD2; v_call: TRBV24-1; j_call: TRBJ2-1; cdr3_nt: TGTGCCACCGGGGCTAGCGGGAAGGGGGACAATGAGCAGTTCTTC; cdr3_aa: CATGASGKGDNEQFF
clone_size: many; d_call: TRBD1; v_call: TRBV6-5; j_call: TRBJ2-2; cdr3_nt: TGTGCCAGCAGTTACCCGCCGGGACAGGGAACCGGGGAGCTGTTTTTT; cdr3_aa: CASSYPPGQGTGELFF
clone_size: few; d_call: .; v_call: TRBV19; j_call: TRBJ2-5; cdr3_nt: TGTGCCAGTAGTCCTAGGGGATGGACAGACCAAGAGACCCAGTACTTC; cdr3_aa: CASSPRGWTDQETQYF
clone_size: many; d_call: TRBD2; v_call: TRBV5-1; j_call: TRBJ2-1; cdr3_nt: TGCGCCAGCAGCTTATCCGGACTAGCGGGTGCCTTAGGGGAGCAGTTCTTC; cdr3_aa: CASSLSGLAGALGEQFF
clone_size: many; d_call: TRBD2; v_call: TRBV2; j_call: TRBJ2-1; cdr3_nt: TGTGCCAGCAGTGGACAAGGACTAGCGGGAACGTATGAGCAGTTCTTC; cdr3_aa: CASSGQGLAGTYEQFF
clone_size: few; d_call: TRBD2; v_call: TRBV20-1; j_call: TRBJ2-3; cdr3_nt: TGCAGTGCCTTACGACTGACGGGAGGGCCCGGAGATACGCAGTATTTT; cdr3_aa: CSALRLTGGPGDTQYF
clone_size: many; d_call: TRBD1; v_call: TRBV20-1; j_call: TRBJ2-7; cdr3_nt: TGCAGTGCTCCTCCCGGGACAGGGAAAATCCACGAGCAGTACTTC; cdr3_aa: CSAPPGTGKIHEQYF
clone_size: few; d_call: TRBD2; v_call: TRBV20-1; j_call: TRBJ2-3; cdr3_nt: TGCAGCGTAGCGGGGGGAACAGATACGCAGTATTTT; cdr3_aa: CSVAGGTDTQYF
clone_size: many; d_call: .; v_call: TRBV4-3; j_call: TRBJ2-1; cdr3_nt: TGCGCCAGCAGCCAAGAGATATGGGGCAATGAGCAGTTCTTC; cdr3_aa: CASSQEIWGNEQFF
clone_size: many; d_call: TRBD1; v_call: TRBV20-1; j_call: TRBJ2-7; cdr3_nt: TGCAGTGCGCTGAACCGGGACAGGGACCTCTACGAGCAGTACTTC; cdr3_aa: CSALNRDRDLYEQYF
clone_size: few; d_call: .; v_call: TRBV11-2; j_call: TRBJ2-3; cdr3_nt: TGTGCCAGCAGCAGTAGTACCGGGGGGCGGGGAGATACGCAGTATTTT; cdr3_aa: CASSSSTGGRGDTQYF
clone_size: many; d_call: .; v_call: TRBV10-3; j_call: TRBJ2-6; cdr3_nt: TGTGCCATTAAAATTGGGGGGGCCAACGTCCTGACTTTC; cdr3_aa: CAIKIGGANVLTF
clone_size: many; d_call: .; v_call: TRBV29-1; j_call: TRBJ2-1; cdr3_nt: TGCAGCGTTCATGGAGTGGGAGAGGCCAATGAGCAGTTCTTC; cdr3_aa: CSVHGVGEANEQFF
clone_size: .; d_call: TRBD1; v_call: TRBV4-3; j_call: TRBJ2-7; cdr3_nt: TGCGCCAGCAGCCAAGGGACAGGGGTCGACGAGCAGTACTTC; cdr3_aa: CASSQGTGVDEQYF
clone_size: few; d_call: TRBD2; v_call: TRBV7-2; j_call: TRBJ2-1; cdr3_nt: TGTGCCAGCAGCCTCGTACTGACTAGCGGGAGGTCGGATGAGCAGTTCTTC; cdr3_aa: CASSLVLTSGRSDEQFF
clone_size: many; d_call: .; v_call: TRBV12-3/TRBV12-4; j_call: TRBJ1-5; cdr3_nt: TGTGCCAGCAGTGGGACGGCCCTCAATCGGCCAGATAGCAATCAGCCCCAGCATTTT; cdr3_aa: CASSGTALNRPDSNQPQHF
clone_size: .; d_call: .; v_call: TRBV6-5; j_call: TRBJ1-6; cdr3_nt: TGTGCCAGCAGTTACCGACCCGGGATTTTTTCCTATAATTCACCCCTCCACTTT; cdr3_aa: CASSYRPGIFSYNSPLHF
clone_size: few; d_call: .; v_call: TRBV6-5; j_call: TRBJ2-1; cdr3_nt: TGTGCCAGCAGTTACTCTGGGGACCTGTACAATGAGCAGTTCTTC; cdr3_aa: CASSYSGDLYNEQFF
clone_size: few; d_call: TRBD2; v_call: TRBV5-1; j_call: TRBJ2-1; cdr3_nt: TGCGCCAGCGGCGACGGACTAGCGGGAGGATTTTCCTACAATGAGCAGTTCTTC; cdr3_aa: CASGDGLAGGFSYNEQFF
clone_size: few; d_call: .; v_call: TRBV11-2; j_call: TRBJ2-3; cdr3_nt: TGTGCCAGCAGTCAGCCTGGGGACGGGGACAACACAGATACGCAGTATTTT; cdr3_aa: CASSQPGDGDNTDTQYF
clone_size: .; d_call: TRBD2; v_call: TRBV15; j_call: TRBJ2-3; cdr3_nt: TGTGCCACCAGCAATAGACTAGCGGGAGTGGCAGATACGCAGTATTTT; cdr3_aa: CATSNRLAGVADTQYF
clone_size: many; d_call: .; v_call: TRBV11-2; j_call: TRBJ1-2; cdr3_nt: TGTGCCAGCAGCTCCCCCTTGGAGGCTTCGGGGCATGGCTACACCTTC; cdr3_aa: CASSSPLEASGHGYTF
clone_size: many; d_call: TRBD2; v_call: TRBV10-3; j_call: TRBJ2-3; cdr3_nt: TGTGCCATCAGTAAAGGGACTAGCGGGAGCACAGATACGCAGTATTTT; cdr3_aa: CAISKGTSGSTDTQYF
clone_size: many; d_call: .; v_call: TRBV28; j_call: TRBJ2-1; cdr3_nt: TGTGCCAGTAAAATAAAGCCGGGACGTGATGAGCAGTTCTTC; cdr3_aa: CASKIKPGRDEQFF
clone_size: .; d_call: .; v_call: TRBV28; j_call: TRBJ2-7; cdr3_nt: TGTGCCAGCACCGAAGACGTGTCACGGGAGAGCTACGAGCAGTACTTC; cdr3_aa: CASTEDVSRESYEQYF
clone_size: .; d_call: TRBD2; v_call: TRBV4-3; j_call: TRBJ2-7; cdr3_nt: TGCGCCAGCAGCCAATTGGCGGGAGGGCCCTCTGTTGAGCAGTACTTC; cdr3_aa: CASSQLAGGPSVEQYF
clone_size: many; d_call: TRBD1; v_call: TRBV12-3/TRBV12-4; j_call: TRBJ2-5; cdr3_nt: TGTGCCAGCAGTTCACGGACAGGGGCCCCGAAGCCGACCCAGTACTTC; cdr3_aa: CASSSRTGAPKPTQYF